This TCR beta chain came from a study of CD8+ T cells in alopecia areata. Isolated RNA was reverse transcribed into cDNA used as the sequencing template. The repertoire was sequenced with immunoSEQ multiplex PCR; TCRdb's copy has only in-frame clones and lacks some. This table has about 200,000 clones, around three fifths appearing once. Sample treatment: oral pan-JAK inhibitor, 5-10 mg twice daily. Collection of lesional scalp punch biopsies and peripheral blood was performed in alopecia areata patients. CDR1 is SEHNR and CDR2 is FQNEAQ in the germline V gene (reference sequence). V lost 3 bases, J lost 2 bases, and 7 bases lay in between. The CDR3 has 13 amino acids.

Material: CD4+ T cells sorted from blood, obtained around week 49, from a patient treated with tofacitinib. V usage is TRBV7-9 and J usage is TRBJ1-1, with a tentative D call TRBD1 (5 bases). The receptor was isolated from a human donor with alopecia areata. CDR3 bases: TGTGCCAGCAGCTTTGGGGGAAACACTGAAGCTTTCTTT. Its protein product is CASSFGGNTEAFF.